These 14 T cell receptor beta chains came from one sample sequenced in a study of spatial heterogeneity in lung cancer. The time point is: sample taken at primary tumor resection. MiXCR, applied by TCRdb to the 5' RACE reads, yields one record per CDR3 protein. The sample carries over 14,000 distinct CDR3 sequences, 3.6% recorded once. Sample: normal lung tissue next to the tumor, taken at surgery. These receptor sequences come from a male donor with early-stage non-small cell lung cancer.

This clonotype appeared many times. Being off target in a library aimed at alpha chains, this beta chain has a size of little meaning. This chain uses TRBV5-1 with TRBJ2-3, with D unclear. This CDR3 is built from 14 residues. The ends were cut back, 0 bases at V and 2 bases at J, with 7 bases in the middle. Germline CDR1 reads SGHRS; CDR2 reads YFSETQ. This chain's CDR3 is CASSLDGDTDTQYF. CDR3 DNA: TGCGCCAGCAGCTTGGATGGAGACACAGATACGCAGTATTTT.

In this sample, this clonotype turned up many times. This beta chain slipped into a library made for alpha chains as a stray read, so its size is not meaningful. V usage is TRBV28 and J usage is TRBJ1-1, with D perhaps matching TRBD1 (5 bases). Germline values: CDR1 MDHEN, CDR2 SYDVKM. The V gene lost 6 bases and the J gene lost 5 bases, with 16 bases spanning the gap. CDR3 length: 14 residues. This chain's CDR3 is CASRDSAAGTEAFF. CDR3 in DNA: TGTGCCAGCAGAGACAGCGCCGCGGGGACTGAAGCTTTCTTT.

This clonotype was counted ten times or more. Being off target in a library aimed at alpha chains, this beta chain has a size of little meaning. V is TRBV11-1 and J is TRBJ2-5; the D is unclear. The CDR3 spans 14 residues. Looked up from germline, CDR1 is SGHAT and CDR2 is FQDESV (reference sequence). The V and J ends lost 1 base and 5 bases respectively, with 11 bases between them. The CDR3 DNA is TGTGCCAGCAGCTTAGAGGACCTTCCGGAGACCCAGTACTTC. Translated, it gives CASSLEDLPETQYF.

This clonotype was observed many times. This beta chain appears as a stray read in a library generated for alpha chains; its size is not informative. In DNA form, the CDR3 reads TGCAGTGCTAGACGGACTAGCGGGAGCCTCTACAATGAGCAGTTCTTC. Its protein product is CSARRTSGSLYNEQFF. The V and J genes are TRBV20-1 and TRBJ2-1; TRBD2 agrees at 13 bases. V shed 2 bases, J shed 3 bases, and the junction held 4 bases outside the gene matches. The germline V gene has CDR1 DFQATT and CDR2 SNEGSKA (reference sequence). This CDR3 is 16 amino acids long.

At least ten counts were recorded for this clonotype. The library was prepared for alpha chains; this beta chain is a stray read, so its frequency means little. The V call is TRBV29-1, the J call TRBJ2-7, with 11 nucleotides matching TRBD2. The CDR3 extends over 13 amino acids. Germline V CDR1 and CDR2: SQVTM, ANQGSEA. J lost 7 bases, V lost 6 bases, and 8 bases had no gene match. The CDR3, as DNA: TGCAGCGTCCGGTCGACTAGCGGGGTTGAGCAGTACTTC. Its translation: CSVRSTSGVEQYF.

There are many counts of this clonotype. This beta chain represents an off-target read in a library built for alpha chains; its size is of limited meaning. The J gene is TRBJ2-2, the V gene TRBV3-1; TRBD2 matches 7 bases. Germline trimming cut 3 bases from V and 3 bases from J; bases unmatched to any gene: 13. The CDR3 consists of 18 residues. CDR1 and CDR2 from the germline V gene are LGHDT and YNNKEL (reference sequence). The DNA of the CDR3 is TGTGCCAGCAGCCATTTTTCAGGCGGGAGAGGAGACACCGGGGAGCTGTTTTTT. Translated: CASSHFSGGRGDTGELFF.

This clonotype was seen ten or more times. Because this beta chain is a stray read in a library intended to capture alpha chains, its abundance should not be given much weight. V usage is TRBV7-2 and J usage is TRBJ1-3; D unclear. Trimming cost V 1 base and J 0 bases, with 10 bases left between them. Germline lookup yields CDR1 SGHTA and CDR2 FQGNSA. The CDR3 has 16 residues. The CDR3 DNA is TGTGCCAGCAGCTTAGTTGCTAGCAGCTCTGGAAACACCATATATTTT. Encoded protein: CASSLVASSSGNTIYF.

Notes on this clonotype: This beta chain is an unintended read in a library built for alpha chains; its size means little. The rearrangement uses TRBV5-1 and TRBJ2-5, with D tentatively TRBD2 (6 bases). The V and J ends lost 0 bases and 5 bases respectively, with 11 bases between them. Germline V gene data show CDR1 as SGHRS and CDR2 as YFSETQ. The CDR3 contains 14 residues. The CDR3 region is CASSLAASVETQYF. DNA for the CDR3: TGCGCCAGCAGCTTGGCGGCTAGCGTTGAGACCCAGTACTTC.

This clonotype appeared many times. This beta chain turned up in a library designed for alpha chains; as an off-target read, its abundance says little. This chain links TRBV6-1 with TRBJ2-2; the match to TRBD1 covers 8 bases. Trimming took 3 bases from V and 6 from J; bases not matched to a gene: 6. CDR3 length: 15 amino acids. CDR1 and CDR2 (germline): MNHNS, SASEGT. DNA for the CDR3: TGTGCCAGCAGTGAGGCAGGGGGCGCGTCCGGGGAGCTGTTTTTT. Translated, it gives CASSEAGGASGELFF.

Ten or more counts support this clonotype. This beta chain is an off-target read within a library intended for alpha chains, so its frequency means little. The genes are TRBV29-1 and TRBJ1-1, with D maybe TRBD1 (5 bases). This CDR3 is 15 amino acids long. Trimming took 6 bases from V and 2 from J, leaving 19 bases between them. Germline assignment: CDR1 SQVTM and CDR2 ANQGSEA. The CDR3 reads CSVRLYLGTNTEAFF. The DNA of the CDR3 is TGCAGCGTCCGCCTCTACCTAGGGACCAACACTGAAGCTTTCTTT.

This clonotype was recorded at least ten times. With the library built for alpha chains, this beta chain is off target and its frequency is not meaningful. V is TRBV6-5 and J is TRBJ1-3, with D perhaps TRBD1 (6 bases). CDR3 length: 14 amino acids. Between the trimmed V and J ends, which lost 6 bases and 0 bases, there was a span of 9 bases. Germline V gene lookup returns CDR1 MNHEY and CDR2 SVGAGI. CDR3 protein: CASRQGFSGNTIYF. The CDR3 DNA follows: TGTGCCAGCAGACAGGGATTCTCTGGAAACACCATATATTTT.

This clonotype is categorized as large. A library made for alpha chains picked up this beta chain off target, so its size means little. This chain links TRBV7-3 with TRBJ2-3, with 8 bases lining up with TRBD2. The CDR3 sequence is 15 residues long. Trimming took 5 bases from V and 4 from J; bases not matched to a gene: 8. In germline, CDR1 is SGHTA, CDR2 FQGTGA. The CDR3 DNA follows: TGTGCCAGCAGCGCTACTAGCGGTGAATCAGATACGCAGTATTTT. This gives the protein CASSATSGESDTQYF.

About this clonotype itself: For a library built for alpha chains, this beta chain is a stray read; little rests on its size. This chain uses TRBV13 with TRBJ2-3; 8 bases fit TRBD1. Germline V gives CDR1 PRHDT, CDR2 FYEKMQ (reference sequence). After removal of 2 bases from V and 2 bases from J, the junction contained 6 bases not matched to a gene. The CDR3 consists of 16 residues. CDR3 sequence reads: CASSLQQGAATDTQYF. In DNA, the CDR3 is TGTGCCAGCAGCTTACAGCAGGGGGCGGCCACAGATACGCAGTATTTT.

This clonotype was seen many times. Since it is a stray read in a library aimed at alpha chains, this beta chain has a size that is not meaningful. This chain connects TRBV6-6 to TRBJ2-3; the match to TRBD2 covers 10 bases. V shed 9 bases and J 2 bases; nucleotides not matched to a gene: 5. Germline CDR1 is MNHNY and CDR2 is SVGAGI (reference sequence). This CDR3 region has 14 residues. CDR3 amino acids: CASRLAGVTDTQYF. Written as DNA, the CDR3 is TGTGCCAGTCGTCTAGCGGGAGTCACAGATACGCAGTATTTT.